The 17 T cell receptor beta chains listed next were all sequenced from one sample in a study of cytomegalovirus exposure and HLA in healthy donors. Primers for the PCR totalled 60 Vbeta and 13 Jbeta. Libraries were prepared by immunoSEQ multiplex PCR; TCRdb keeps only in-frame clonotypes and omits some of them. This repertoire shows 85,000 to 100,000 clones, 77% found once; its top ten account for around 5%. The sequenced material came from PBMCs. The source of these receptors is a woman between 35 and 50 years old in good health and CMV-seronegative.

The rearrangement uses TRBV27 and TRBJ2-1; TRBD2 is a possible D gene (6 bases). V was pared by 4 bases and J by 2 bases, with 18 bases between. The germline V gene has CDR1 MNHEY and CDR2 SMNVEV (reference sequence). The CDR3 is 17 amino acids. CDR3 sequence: CASSSPYRGTTYNEQFF. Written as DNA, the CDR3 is TGTGCCAGCAGTTCCCCCTACCGGGGGACGACCTACAATGAGCAGTTCTTC.

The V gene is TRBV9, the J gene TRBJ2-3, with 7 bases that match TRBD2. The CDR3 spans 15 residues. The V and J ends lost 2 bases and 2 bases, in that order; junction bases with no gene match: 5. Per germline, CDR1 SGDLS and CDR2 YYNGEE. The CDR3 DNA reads TGTGCCAGCAGCGTTGGCGGGGGATTCACAGATACGCAGTATTTT. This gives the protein CASSVGGGFTDTQYF.

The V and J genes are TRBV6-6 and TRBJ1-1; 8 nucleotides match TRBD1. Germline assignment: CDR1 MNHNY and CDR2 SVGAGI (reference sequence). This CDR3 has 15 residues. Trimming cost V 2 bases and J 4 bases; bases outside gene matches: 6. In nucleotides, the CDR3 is TGTGCCAGCAGTTACCTGACAGGGGAGAGCACTGAAGCTTTCTTT. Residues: CASSYLTGESTEAFF.

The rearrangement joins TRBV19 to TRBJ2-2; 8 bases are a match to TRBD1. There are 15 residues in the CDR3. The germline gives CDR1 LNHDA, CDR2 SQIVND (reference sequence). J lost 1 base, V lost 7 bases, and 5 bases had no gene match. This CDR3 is CASNPDRGNTGELFF. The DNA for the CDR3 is TGTGCCAGTAACCCAGACAGGGGGAACACCGGGGAGCTGTTTTTT.

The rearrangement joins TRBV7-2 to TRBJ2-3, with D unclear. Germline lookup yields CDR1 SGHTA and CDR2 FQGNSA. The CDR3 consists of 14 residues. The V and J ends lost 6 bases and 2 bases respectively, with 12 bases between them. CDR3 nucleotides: TGTGCCAGCAGTCCGGCAGCGACCACAGATACGCAGTATTTT. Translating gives CASSPAATTDTQYF.

The CDR3 bases are TGTGCCAGCAGCTTAGGGGGGACAGGGGGCAGCGAGCAGTACTTC. Translating gives CASSLGGTGGSEQYF. The genes are TRBV7-2 and TRBJ2-7; 12 nucleotides agree with TRBD1. This CDR3 region has 15 residues. Germline CDR1 is SGHTA and CDR2 is FQGNSA. V trimming: 1 base; J trimming: 6 bases; junction bases outside the gene matches: 4.

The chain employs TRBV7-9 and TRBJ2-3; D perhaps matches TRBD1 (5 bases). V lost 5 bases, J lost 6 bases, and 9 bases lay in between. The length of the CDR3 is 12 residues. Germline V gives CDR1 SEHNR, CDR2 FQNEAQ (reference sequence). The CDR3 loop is CASSPSGDTQYF. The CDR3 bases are TGTGCCAGCAGCCCGTCAGGGGATACGCAGTATTTT.

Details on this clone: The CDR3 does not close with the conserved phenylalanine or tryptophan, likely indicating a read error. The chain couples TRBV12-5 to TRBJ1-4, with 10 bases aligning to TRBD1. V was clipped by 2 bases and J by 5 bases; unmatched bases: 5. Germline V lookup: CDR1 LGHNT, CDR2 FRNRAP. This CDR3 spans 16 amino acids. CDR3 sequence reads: CASGLITGQGNEKLFV. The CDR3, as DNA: TGTGCTAGTGGTTTGATAACGGGACAGGGGAATGAAAAACTGTTTGTT.

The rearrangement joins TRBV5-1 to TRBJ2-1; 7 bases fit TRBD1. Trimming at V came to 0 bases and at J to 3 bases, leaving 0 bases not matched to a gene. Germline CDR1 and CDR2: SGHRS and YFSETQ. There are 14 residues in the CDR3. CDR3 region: CASSLGQGYNEQFF. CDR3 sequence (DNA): TGCGCCAGCAGCTTGGGACAGGGCTACAATGAGCAGTTCTTC.

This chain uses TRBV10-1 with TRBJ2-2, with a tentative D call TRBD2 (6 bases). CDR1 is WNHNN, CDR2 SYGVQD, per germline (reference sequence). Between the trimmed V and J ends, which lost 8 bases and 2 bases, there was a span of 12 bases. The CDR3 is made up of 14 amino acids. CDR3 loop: CASRRGDNTGELFF. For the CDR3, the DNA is TGCGCCAGCCGACGCGGGGATAACACCGGGGAGCTGTTTTTT.

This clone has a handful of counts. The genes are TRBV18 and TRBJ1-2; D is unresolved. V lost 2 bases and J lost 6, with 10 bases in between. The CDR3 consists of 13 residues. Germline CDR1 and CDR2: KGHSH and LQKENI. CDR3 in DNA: TGTGCCAGCTCACCAGACTTCGGGGATGGCTACACCTTC. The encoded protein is CASSPDFGDGYTF.

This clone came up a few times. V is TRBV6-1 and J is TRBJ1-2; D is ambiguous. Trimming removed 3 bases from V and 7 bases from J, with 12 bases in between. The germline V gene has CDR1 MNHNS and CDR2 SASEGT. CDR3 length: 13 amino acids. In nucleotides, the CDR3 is TGTGCCAGCAGTGATTCGGGAGTTCGTGGCTACACCTTC. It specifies CASSDSGVRGYTF.

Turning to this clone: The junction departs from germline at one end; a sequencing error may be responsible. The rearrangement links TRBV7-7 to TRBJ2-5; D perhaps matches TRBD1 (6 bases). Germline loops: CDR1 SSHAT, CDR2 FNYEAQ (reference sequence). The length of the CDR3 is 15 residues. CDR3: CASSLGQGLRETQYF. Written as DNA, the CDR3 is TGTGCTAGCAGCTTAGGGCAGGGGTTAAGGGAGACCCAGTACTTC.

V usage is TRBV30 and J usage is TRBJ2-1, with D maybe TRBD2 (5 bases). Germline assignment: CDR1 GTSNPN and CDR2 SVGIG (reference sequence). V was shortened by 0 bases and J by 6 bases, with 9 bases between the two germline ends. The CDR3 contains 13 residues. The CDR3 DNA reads TGTGCCTGGAGTGTAGACGGGGTCAATGAGCAGTTCTTC. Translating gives CAWSVDGVNEQFF.

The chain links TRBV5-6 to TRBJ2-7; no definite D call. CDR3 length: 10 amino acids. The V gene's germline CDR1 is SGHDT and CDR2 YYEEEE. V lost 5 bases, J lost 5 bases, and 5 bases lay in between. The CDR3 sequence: CASSFNEQYF. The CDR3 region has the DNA TGTGCCAGCAGTTTTAACGAGCAGTACTTC.

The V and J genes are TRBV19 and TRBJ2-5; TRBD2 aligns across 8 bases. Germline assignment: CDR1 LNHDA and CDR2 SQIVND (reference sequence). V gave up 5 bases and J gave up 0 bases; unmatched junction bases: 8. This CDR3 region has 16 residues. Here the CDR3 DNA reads TGTGCCAGTAGTGGGTGGACGGGGGGGTACCAAGAGACCCAGTACTTC. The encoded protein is CASSGWTGGYQETQYF.

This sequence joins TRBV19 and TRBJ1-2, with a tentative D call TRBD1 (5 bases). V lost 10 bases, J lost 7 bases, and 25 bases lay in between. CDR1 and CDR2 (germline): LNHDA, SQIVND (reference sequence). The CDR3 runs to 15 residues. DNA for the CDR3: TGTGCCACAAGGGGCAGTTTAGTTATACGTCCTGGCTACACCTTC. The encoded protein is CATRGSLVIRPGYTF.